A selection of T cell receptor beta chains follows, all from one sample in a study of T cell repertoires in aging, cancer and after chemotherapy. In TCRdb, the multiplex PCR reads were re-called with MiXCR into one record per CDR3 protein. The data hold about 6,700 distinct CDR3 sequences, with about 50% observed a single time. Sequenced material: blood. The receptor source for this set is a human donor with a solid tumor. Both conserved end residues are part of each CDR3. The D gene is left open where the match is weak. Only part of the rows carry a size: once, few, many, or a class if the clone is expanded.

-	TRBV7-3	-	TRBJ2-7	TGTGCCAGCAGCTTAATTCTAGCGTTACCCTACGAGCAGTACTTC	CASSLILALPYEQYF
-	TRBV6-1	-	TRBJ1-1	TGTGCCACGGTCGCGGGGAGTACTGAAGCTTTCTTT	CATVAGSTEAFF
-	TRBV6-4	-	TRBJ1-2	TGTGCCAGCAGCCCGGAAGGAGGCTATGGCTACACCTTC	CASSPEGGYGYTF
TRBD2	TRBV19	-	TRBJ2-7	TGTGCCAGTAGTCCTGGGACTAGCAACAACGAGCAGTACTTC	CASSPGTSNNEQYF
-	TRBV6-4	few	TRBJ1-2	TGTGCCAGCAGTGCTAAGGATGGCGGCTATGGCTACACCTTC	CASSAKDGGYGYTF
TRBD2	TRBV18	-	TRBJ2-7	TGTGCCAGCCGGGCTAGCGGATACGAGCAGTACTTC	CASRASGYEQYF
-	TRBV30	-	TRBJ1-5	TGTGCCTGGAGTGTTGTGAGTGATCAGCCCCAGCATTTT	CAWSVVSDQPQHF
-	TRBV7-2	-	TRBJ1-2	TGTGCCAGCAGCCCCCCCTGGTTCGGGGATGGCTACACCTTC	CASSPPWFGDGYTF
-	TRBV13	-	TRBJ2-1	TGTGCCAGCAGCTTAGGCCGCAGGGCTGGCAATGAGCAGTTCTTC	CASSLGRRAGNEQFF
TRBD2	TRBV5-4	-	TRBJ2-7	TGTGCCAGCAGTCCACTAGCGGGAGGTTTGGGAAACGAGCAGTACTTC	CASSPLAGGLGNEQYF
-	TRBV6-4	-	TRBJ1-2	TGTGCCAGCAGCGAGACAGCTAACTATGGCTACACCTTC	CASSETANYGYTF
-	TRBV28	-	TRBJ1-2	TGTGCCAGCAGTTTCCCAATCAAAAACTATGGCTACACCTTC	CASSFPIKNYGYTF
TRBD1	TRBV5-6	few	TRBJ2-7	TGTGCCAGCAGCCCCGGGACAGTCTACGAGCAGTACTTC	CASSPGTVYEQYF
-	TRBV5-6	-	TRBJ1-2	TGTGCCAGCAGCTTGGTCAGTGTCTACGTCTATGGCTACACCTTC	CASSLVSVYVYGYTF
-	TRBV28	once	TRBJ1-2	TGTGCCAGCATCTTCCGAAGTTGGGGCCAGCCTAACTATGGCTACACCTTC	CASIFRSWGQPNYGYTF
-	TRBV19	-	TRBJ2-2	TGTGCCAGTAGTATTTCACGGACCACCGGGGAGCTGTTTTTT	CASSISRTTGELFF
-	TRBV4-1	few	TRBJ1-1	TGCGCCAGCAGCCACTCTACAGTGAACACTGAAGCTTTCTTT	CASSHSTVNTEAFF
-	TRBV5-1	-	TRBJ1-1	TGCGCCAGCAGCTGGGGGCAGGGAAGAGGGACTGAAGCTTTCTTT	CASSWGQGRGTEAFF
-	TRBV10-3	-	TRBJ1-2	TGTGCCATCAGCTCGGTCCGGGAGAGAGAGGGCTACACCTTC	CAISSVREREGYTF
TRBD1	TRBV12-3/TRBV12-4	-	TRBJ1-4	TGTGCCAGCAGGAAGGGACAGGGGGAAAAACTGTTTTTT	CASRKGQGEKLFF
TRBD2	TRBV6-2/TRBV6-3	-	TRBJ2-1	TGTGCCAGCACTCTAGGGACTACCGACTACAATGAGCAGTTCTTC	CASTLGTTDYNEQFF
-	TRBV18	-	TRBJ2-1	TGTGCCAGCTCACCGGGGGCCGATGAGCAGTTCTTC	CASSPGADEQFF
-	TRBV24-1	-	TRBJ1-1	TGTGCCACCAGGTTTGGCGACACTGAAGCTTTCTTT	CATRFGDTEAFF
-	TRBV11-2	-	TRBJ1-1	TGTGCCAGCAGCTTAGGATCTGGGGACAAGAACACTGAAGCTTTCTTT	CASSLGSGDKNTEAFF
-	TRBV12-3/TRBV12-4	few	TRBJ1-2	TGTGCCAGCAGTCCCGGGGGGCCCGCTGGCTACACCTTC	CASSPGGPAGYTF
-	TRBV7-9	few	TRBJ2-2	TGTGCCAGCAGCCCCGACAGGAACACCGGGGAGCTGTTTTTT	CASSPDRNTGELFF
-	TRBV6-1	-	TRBJ2-5	TGTGCCAGCAGCGATCTCGGGGAGACCCAGTACTTC	CASSDLGETQYF
TRBD1	TRBV20-1	-	TRBJ1-5	TGCAGTGCTAGAGTTCAGATAGGGGGCTCATATAGCAATCAGCCCCAGCATTTT	CSARVQIGGSYSNQPQHF
-	TRBV19	-	TRBJ1-1	TGTGCCAGTACTCAGAGCATAAACACTGAAGCTTTCTTT	CASTQSINTEAFF
-	TRBV6-5	-	TRBJ2-7	TGTGCCAGCAGTTACTCAGAGGGCGGCGATGACGAGCAGTACTTC	CASSYSEGGDDEQYF
-	TRBV27	few	TRBJ2-7	TGTGCCAGCAGTTTATCGGGACACTCCTACGAGCAGTACTTC	CASSLSGHSYEQYF
-	TRBV5-7	-	TRBJ2-7	TGTGCCAGCAGCCTCGACTCCAACATGGGATACGAGCAGTACTTC	CASSLDSNMGYEQYF
TRBD2	TRBV7-9	-	TRBJ2-2	TGTGCCAGCAGCCCAATTTCCCCCCTTTGGCTAGCGGGAGGTGACACCGGGGAGCTGTTTTTT	CASSPISPLWLAGGDTGELFF
TRBD2	TRBV5-1	few	TRBJ2-7	TGCGCCAGCACCCTAGCGGGAACGCCTGTCTACGAGCAGTACTTC	CASTLAGTPVYEQYF
-	TRBV29-1	medium-sized	TRBJ2-7	TGCAGCGCACTCGAGAACGAGCAGTACTTC	CSALENEQYF
-	TRBV14	-	TRBJ2-1	TGTGCCAGCAGCCCACCGGCCAGGCCCTACAATGAGCAGTTCTTC	CASSPPARPYNEQFF
-	TRBV27	few	TRBJ1-1	TGTGCCAGCAGTTTATCGGCAGGGAGGAACACTGAAGCTTTCTTT	CASSLSAGRNTEAFF
TRBD2	TRBV27	few	TRBJ2-5	TGTGCCAGCAGTCCCGTAGCGGGAGGGCGGGAGACCCAGTACTTC	CASSPVAGGRETQYF
TRBD2	TRBV10-1	-	TRBJ2-1	TGCGCCAGCAGGGTGACTAGCGGGGCCTACAATGAGCAGTTCTTC	CASRVTSGAYNEQFF
-	TRBV19	-	TRBJ1-1	TGTGCCAGTACGGGGGGGGACCAAAACACTGAAGCTTTCTTT	CASTGGDQNTEAFF
TRBD1	TRBV20-1	-	TRBJ1-1	TGCAGTGCTGGAAGGGGGCATTTGAACACTGAAGCTTTCTTT	CSAGRGHLNTEAFF
TRBD2	TRBV29-1	-	TRBJ2-3	TGCAGCGGGAGCGGGAGGAACCGTTGGGCAGATACGCAGTATTTT	CSGSGRNRWADTQYF
TRBD1	TRBV18	-	TRBJ1-6	TGTGCCAGCTCACCCCTCGACAGGGGTTCGTATTCACCCCTCCACTTT	CASSPLDRGSYSPLHF
-	TRBV12-3/TRBV12-4	-	TRBJ1-2	TGTGCCAGCAGTTTAAAAGGGGAAAGCTACACCTTC	CASSLKGESYTF
-	TRBV24-1	-	TRBJ1-6	TGTGCCACCAGTGATGGTCAGACCTATAATTCACCCCTCCACTTT	CATSDGQTYNSPLHF
TRBD2	TRBV20-1	-	TRBJ2-2	TGCAGTGCTAGAGCGGGAGGGGACACCGGGGAGCTGTTTTTT	CSARAGGDTGELFF
-	TRBV7-6	once	TRBJ1-1	TGTGCCAGCAGCTTAGGAGGGGGGATGAACACTGAAGCTTTCTTT	CASSLGGGMNTEAFF
TRBD2	TRBV12-3/TRBV12-4	-	TRBJ2-3	TGTGCCAGCAGTAGCGGGAGTTGGACAGATACGCAGTATTTT	CASSSGSWTDTQYF
-	TRBV6-5	few	TRBJ1-2	TGTGCCAGCAGTTACTCGATTGCTGGCTATGGCTACACCTTC	CASSYSIAGYGYTF